The present T cell receptor (beta chain) was sequenced within a study of shared clonotypes between healthy human individuals. Study details: Plates per donor: three CD4 naive, three CD4 memory, two CD8 naive, one CD8 memory.

Looked up from germline, CDR1 is SNHLY and CDR2 is FYNNEI. With 1 base removed from V and 5 bases from J, the gap between germline ends came to 17 bases. The CDR3 covers 16 residues. Naivety among CD8 cells was defined by CD45RO negativity and positive CCR7 selection, thereby excluding terminally differentiated effector memory CD45RA+ cells. Those who donated were healthy HIV-negative adults, with no recent acute infections or vaccinations reported. For every subset, genomic DNA was evenly distributed across several immunoSEQ plates. The repertoire was sequenced with immunoSEQ multiplex PCR; TCRdb's copy has only in-frame clones and lacks some. The data contain over 2 million clones, roughly 95% of them seen just once; the ten biggest clones take up 0.9% to 1.3%.

The chain recombines TRBV2 with TRBJ1-2, with D hard to call. Material: naive CD8+ T cells sorted from blood. The TCR was taken from a man between 18 and 35 years old in good health. CDR3 DNA: TGTGCCAGCAGTGAAGTAGGCGAAAGCTTTACTTATGGCTACACCTTC. It codes for CASSEVGESFTYGYTF.